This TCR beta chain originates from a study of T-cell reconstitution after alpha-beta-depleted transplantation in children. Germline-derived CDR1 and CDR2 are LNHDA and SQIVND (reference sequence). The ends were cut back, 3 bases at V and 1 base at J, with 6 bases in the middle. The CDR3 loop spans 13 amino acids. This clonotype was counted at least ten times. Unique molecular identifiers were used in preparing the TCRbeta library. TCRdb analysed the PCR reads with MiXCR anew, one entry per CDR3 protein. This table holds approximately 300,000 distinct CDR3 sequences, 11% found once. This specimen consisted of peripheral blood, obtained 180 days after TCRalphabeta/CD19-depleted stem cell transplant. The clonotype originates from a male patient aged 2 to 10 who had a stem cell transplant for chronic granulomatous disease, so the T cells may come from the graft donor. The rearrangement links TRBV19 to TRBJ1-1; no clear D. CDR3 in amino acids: CASSIQANTEAFF. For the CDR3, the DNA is TGTGCCAGTAGTATTCAAGCGAACACTGAAGCTTTCTTT. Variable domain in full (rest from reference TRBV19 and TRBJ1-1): DGGITQSPKYLFRKEGQNVTLSCEQNLNHDAMYWYRQDPGQGLRLIYYSQIVNDFQKGDIAEGYSVSREKKESFPLTVTSAQKNPTAFYLCASSIQANTEAFFGQGTRLTVV.